This T cell receptor (beta chain) was recorded in a study of shared clonotypes between healthy human individuals. Study-wide points: Some clonotypes were shared by all four sorted-subset donors, while others were not shared. The non-shared ones had lower generation probabilities than the shared ones. Estimated clonotype richness was generally higher in naive than memory subsets.

J was trimmed by 0 bases and V by 4 bases; bases with no gene match: 7. CDR1 and CDR2 from the germline V gene are SGHRS and YFSETQ. This CDR3 comprises 16 residues. A word on this clone: Its antigen is unidentified.

Adult Caucasians living in Nashville, Tennessee made up all of the donors. The assay was run at deep level. Clones were sequenced by immunoSEQ multiplex PCR, and TCRdb holds only the in-frame ones, with some missing. The sample lists under 80,000 clones; about 61% were seen once. This chain joins TRBV5-1 and TRBJ2-7, with 10 positions matching TRBD1. Sequenced sample: memory CD8+ T cells sorted from blood. Stated subset: CD45RO+ cells pooled with CCR7-negative TemRA cells. This clonotype was sampled from a young man in good health. CDR3 sequence: CASSLTGTGVSYEQYF. In DNA form, the CDR3 reads TGCGCCAGCAGCCTTACCGGGACAGGGGTCTCCTACGAGCAGTACTTC.